Following are 14 T cell receptor beta chains from one sample sequenced in a study of CD8 T cells in ankylosing spondylitis. Study results and caveats: A TCR beta motif of about eight highly homologous variants seemed to mark ankylosing spondylitis blood.

TCRdb analysed the 5' RACE reads with MiXCR anew, one entry per CDR3 protein. This table has 100,000 or so distinct CDR3 sequences, approximately 9.6% appearing once. Their target antigens are unknown. Material for sequencing was blood, either unsorted or a sorted T cell fraction (not recorded which). The source of these receptors is a male donor with ankylosing spondylitis.

CDR3 loop: CASSYSKTSGLYNEQFF. The CDR3 coding sequence is TGTGCCAGCAGTTACTCGAAAACTAGCGGGTTGTACAATGAGCAGTTCTTC. The chain combines TRBV6-2 or TRBV6-3 with TRBJ2-1, with 9 bases lining up with TRBD2. The V segment lost 0 bases and the J segment 4 bases; nucleotides outside the gene matches: 7. The germline CDR1 and CDR2 sequences are MNHEY and SVGEGT. The CDR3 runs to 17 residues.

This clonotype occurred a few times. The chain is built from TRBV11-2 and TRBJ2-1, with TRBD2 matching 7 bases. Losses at the gene ends were 3 bases for V and 1 base for J; bases not matched to a gene: 9. CDR3 size: 17 residues. Germline V gives CDR1 SGHAT, CDR2 FQNNGV. The DNA for the CDR3 is TGTGCCAGCAGCTTGGGACTTGGGGAGGGGTCCTACAATGAGCAGTTCTTC. Encoded protein: CASSLGLGEGSYNEQFF. Variable domain in full (rest from reference TRBV11-2 and TRBJ2-1): EAGVAQSPRYKIIEKRQSVAFWCNPISGHATLYWYQQILGQGPKLLIQFQNNGVVDDSQLPKDRFSAERLKGVDSTLKIQPAKLEDSAVYLCASSLGLGEGSYNEQFFGPGTRLTVL.

This chain uses TRBV12-5 with TRBJ1-2; 9 nucleotides agree with TRBD1. The CDR3 spans 15 residues. Germline lookup yields CDR1 LGHNT and CDR2 FRNRAP. With V trimmed by 3 bases and J by 1 base, 3 bases remained unmatched. The CDR3 reads CASGFGTGNNYGYTF. CDR3 nucleotide sequence: TGTGCTAGTGGTTTCGGGACAGGGAATAACTATGGCTACACCTTC.

This clonotype was counted ten times or more. The genes are TRBV12-3 or TRBV12-4 and TRBJ1-5; D might be TRBD1 (5 bases). CDR3 length: 15 amino acids. Trimming pared 6 bases from V and 3 bases from J, leaving 15 bases between. For the CDR3, the DNA is TGTGCCAGCAGCCGTGACAGATCCTTCAATCAGCCCCAGCATTTT. Protein product: CASSRDRSFNQPQHF.

This clonotype was observed many times. This rearrangement joins TRBV7-9 to TRBJ2-7; D uncertain. V was trimmed by 4 bases and J by 1 base, leaving 8 bases between them. Per the germline V gene, CDR1 is SEHNR and CDR2 is FQNEAQ (reference sequence). The CDR3 consists of 13 residues. In nucleotides, the CDR3 is TGTGCCAGCAGCTCTCGCAGGTCCTACGAGCAGTACTTC. This gives the protein CASSSRRSYEQYF.

This clonotype was found many times. The rearrangement joins TRBV9 to TRBJ1-5; TRBD1 is a possible D gene (6 bases). This CDR3 has 14 residues. Trimming removed 3 bases at V and 1 base at J, with 8 bases between. Germline V CDR1 and CDR2: SGDLS, YYNGEE. The CDR3 nucleotides are TGTGCCAGCAGCGAGCAGGGGAGCAATCAGCCCCAGCATTTT. As protein: CASSEQGSNQPQHF.

The chain combines TRBV20-1 with TRBJ2-1; a weak D match, TRBD2 (7 bases). The germline gives CDR1 DFQATT, CDR2 SNEGSKA (reference sequence). Trimming took 7 bases from V and 3 from J, leaving 16 bases between them. The CDR3 loop spans 14 amino acids. CDR3 sequence (DNA): TGCAGTGGGGGGGGGCGGGTCCACTACAATGAGCAGTTCTTC. It is translated as CSGGGRVHYNEQFF.

The chain links TRBV12-3 or TRBV12-4 to TRBJ2-3; 13 bases match TRBD2. This CDR3 region has 17 residues. J gave up 2 bases and V 5 bases, and 7 bases lay outside the gene matches. The CDR3 bases are TGTGCCAGCAGTCCCCGACTAGCGGGAGGTCACACAGATACGCAGTATTTT. Amino acids: CASSPRLAGGHTDTQYF.

This clonotype was detected many times. This chain connects TRBV11-2 to TRBJ2-2, with D perhaps TRBD2 (5 bases). The CDR3 totals 15 residues. Deletions cut 3 bases from V and 3 bases from J, with 11 bases between. Germline assignment: CDR1 SGHAT and CDR2 FQNNGV. CDR3 nucleotide sequence: TGTGCCAGCAGCTTGCTCGGGGAGTACACCGGGGAGCTGTTTTTT. As protein: CASSLLGEYTGELFF.

In this sample, this clonotype turned up many times. The chain carries TRBV24-1 and TRBJ2-3, with 7 bases lining up with TRBD1. The CDR3 length is 17 residues. With V trimmed by 4 bases and J by 5 bases, 14 bases remained unmatched. Germline loops: CDR1 KGHDR, CDR2 SFDVKD. In DNA form, the CDR3 reads TGTGCCACCAGTGAACCCCACCTCGACAGGGCCGGAGATACGCAGTATTTT. It translates to CATSEPHLDRAGDTQYF.

This chain links TRBV6-1 with TRBJ1-2; a weak D match, TRBD1 (6 bases). Per the germline V gene, CDR1 is MNHNS and CDR2 is SASEGT. This CDR3 contains 15 residues. Trimming took off 1 base at V and 6 bases at J, with 15 bases between the two ends. Written as DNA, the CDR3 is TGTGCCAGCAGTGAAGATAACAGAGGGGGAGATGGCTACACCTTC. Translated: CASSEDNRGGDGYTF.

A few counts support this clonotype. The chain recombines TRBV15 with TRBJ2-3; 10 bases fit TRBD2. Germline V gives CDR1 LNHNV, CDR2 YYDKDF (reference sequence). CDR3 length equals 15 residues. Unmatched junction bases numbered 2, after V lost 3 bases and J lost 2 bases. The CDR3 reads CATSSSGRNTDTQYF. The CDR3 DNA is TGTGCCACCAGCAGTAGCGGGAGGAACACAGATACGCAGTATTTT. The whole variable domain, remainder taken from reference TRBV15 and TRBJ2-3, is DAMVIQNPRYQVTQFGKPVTLSCSQTLNHNVMYWYQQKSSQAPKLLFHYYDKDFNNEADTPDNFQSRRPNTSFCFLDIRSPGLGDTAMYLCATSSSGRNTDTQYFGPGTRLTVL.

V gene TRBV20-1 combines with J gene TRBJ2-1; TRBD2 might be the D (5 bases). Trimming removed 3 bases at V and 5 bases at J, with 29 bases between. The V gene's germline CDR1 is DFQATT and CDR2 SNEGSKA (reference sequence). CDR3 length: 19 residues. CDR3 amino acids: CSASRGSRNETERDNEQFF. CDR3 DNA sequence: TGCAGTGCTAGCCGAGGGTCTAGAAACGAGACGGAACGGGACAATGAGCAGTTCTTC.

This clonotype was counted at least ten times. The chain employs TRBV12-3 or TRBV12-4 and TRBJ1-5; D is perhaps TRBD1 (5 bases). This CDR3 contains 13 residues. V dropped 3 bases and J dropped 7 bases, with 10 bases sitting between them. CDR3 residues: CASSFEGYQPQHF. In DNA form, the CDR3 reads TGTGCCAGCAGTTTTGAGGGGTACCAGCCCCAGCATTTT.